This is a list of T cell receptor beta chains from one sample in a study of cytomegalovirus exposure and HLA in healthy donors. The data were produced by immunoSEQ multiplex PCR, yet TCRdb's version contains in-frame clones alone and is incomplete. This table lists under 95,000 clones. The sequencing sample was made of PBMCs. These receptors originate from a female donor in good health and CMV-seropositive. CDR3s include the opening cysteine and the closing phenylalanine or tryptophan. A D gene is named only where the DNA matches it firmly. Not all rows give a size; the values are once, few, many and, for expanded clones, a class.

v_call	j_call	clone_size	d_call	cdr3_nt	cdr3_aa
TRBV6-1	TRBJ2-3	NA	TRBD1	TGTGCCAGCAGTGAAGCGACAGGGGGTGCAGATACGCAGTATTTT	CASSEATGGADTQYF
TRBV11-2	TRBJ2-1	NA	NA	TGTGCCAGCAGTATCCAGGGGACCTACAATGAGCAGTTCTTC	CASSIQGTYNEQFF
TRBV9	TRBJ1-3	NA	TRBD1	TGTGCCAGCAGCCCCGGGACAGTCTTCTCTGGAAACACCATATATTTT	CASSPGTVFSGNTIYF
TRBV5-8	TRBJ1-5	NA	TRBD1	TGTGCCAGCAGCTCCACCCCGACAGGGGTGAGCAATCAGCCCCAGCATTTT	CASSSTPTGVSNQPQHF
TRBV5-1	TRBJ2-1	NA	TRBD2	TGCGCCAGCAGGGGACTAGCGGGAGTTGATGAGCAGTTCTTC	CASRGLAGVDEQFF
TRBV28	TRBJ1-5	NA	TRBD1	TGTGCCAGCGGCAACCGTCCGGGACAGGGGTATCAGCCCCAGCATTTT	CASGNRPGQGYQPQHF
TRBV9	TRBJ1-1	NA	NA	TGTGCCAGCAGCGTAGGCAGGGGAGTCAGCACTGAAGCTTTCTTT	CASSVGRGVSTEAFF
TRBV6-1	TRBJ1-5	NA	TRBD1	TGTGCCAGCAGTGGAGACAGGGGTGTCGGTCAGCCCCAGCATTTT	CASSGDRGVGQPQHF
TRBV6-1	TRBJ2-7	NA	NA	TGTGCCAGCAACCGGCTTGGGGCAACCGAGCAGTACTTC	CASNRLGATEQYF
TRBV19	TRBJ2-7	NA	TRBD1	TGTGCCAGTAGTATTCGACAGGGCCCCTACGAGCAGTACTTC	CASSIRQGPYEQYF
TRBV9	TRBJ2-7	NA	NA	TGTGCCAGCAGCGTCGGCCAGGACTACGAGCAGTACTTC	CASSVGQDYEQYF
TRBV4-1	TRBJ1-1	NA	NA	TGCGCCAGCAGCCAAGCAAGGGGTGTCACTGAAGCTTTCTTT	CASSQARGVTEAFF
TRBV19	TRBJ2-7	NA	NA	TGTGCCAGTAGTATAGGGGGGGGGCGTGCTTCTTACGAGCAGTACTTC	CASSIGGGRASYEQYF
TRBV5-4	TRBJ1-2	NA	TRBD1	TGTGCCAGCAGCCCCGGGACAGGGCTGGCTAACTATGGCTACACCTTC	CASSPGTGLANYGYTF
TRBV9	TRBJ1-2	NA	TRBD1	TGTGCCAGCAGCCTGGATGTGCAGGGGGCGCATCGCTACACCTTC	CASSLDVQGAHRYTF
TRBV9	TRBJ2-3	NA	TRBD2	TGTGCCAGCACGGGACTAGCGGGAGGGAGACACACAGATACGCAGTATTTT	CASTGLAGGRHTDTQYF
TRBV11-3	TRBJ2-7	NA	TRBD1	TGTGCCAGCAGCTCAGGGGGCTCGCTCGACGAGCAGTACTTC	CASSSGGSLDEQYF
TRBV2	TRBJ2-3	NA	NA	TGTGCCAGCAGTCCGACTAACACAGATACGCAGTATTTT	CASSPTNTDTQYF
TRBV14	TRBJ2-1	NA	NA	TGTGCCAGCAGCCAAGCCGGGGCCTACAATGAGCAGTTCTTC	CASSQAGAYNEQFF
TRBV18	TRBJ1-5	NA	TRBD1	TGTGCCAGCTCACCACGGGGGACAGGCGAGCCCCAGCATTTT	CASSPRGTGEPQHF
TRBV7-9	TRBJ2-3	NA	TRBD2	TGTGCCAGCACCAGGGGTAGCGGGGGAACGCAGTATTTT	CASTRGSGGTQYF
TRBV6-5	TRBJ1-4	NA	TRBD1	TGTGCCAGCAGTTACTCAGGAGACAGGGGAGGAAAACTGTTTTTT	CASSYSGDRGGKLFF
TRBV18	TRBJ2-1	NA	TRBD1	TGTGCCAGCTCACTAGAGGACAGGCTCACCAATGAGCAGTTCTTC	CASSLEDRLTNEQFF
TRBV29-1	TRBJ2-1	NA	NA	TGCAGCGTTCTAGCTAGAACCTCCAATGAGCAGTTCTTC	CSVLARTSNEQFF
TRBV10-2	TRBJ2-7	NA	TRBD2	TGCGCCAGCAGAGAGGGACTACCCTACGAGCAGTACTTC	CASREGLPYEQYF
TRBV28	TRBJ2-7	NA	NA	TGTGCCAGTCAGGGGCCCGGCTCCTACGAGCAGTACTTC	CASQGPGSYEQYF
TRBV29-1	TRBJ2-6	NA	TRBD1	TGCAGCGTTACGACAGGGACGGGGGCCAACGTCCTGACTTTC	CSVTTGTGANVLTF
TRBV6-5	TRBJ2-5	NA	TRBD1	TGTGCCAGCAGTTACACCCGGACAGGGGGACGGGAGACCCAGTACTTC	CASSYTRTGGRETQYF
TRBV13	TRBJ1-1	NA	NA	TGTGCCAGCAGCCCCGATACAGGGAACACTGAAGCTTTCTTT	CASSPDTGNTEAFF
TRBV5-1	TRBJ2-1	NA	NA	TGCGCCAGCAGCGAGTACCAGTGGAGTGAGCAGTTCTTC	CASSEYQWSEQFF
TRBV2	TRBJ1-5	NA	NA	TGTGCCAGCAGTGAGTCAGTGGAGGGTCAGCCCCAGCATTTT	CASSESVEGQPQHF
TRBV19	TRBJ2-7	NA	TRBD1	TGTGCCAGTAGTTTGAAACAGGGGAATTCCTACGAGCAGTACTTC	CASSLKQGNSYEQYF
TRBV13	TRBJ2-4	NA	TRBD2	TGTGCCAGCAGCTTAGCCCATCGACTAGCGGGGGACAACTTAAACATTCAGTACTTC	CASSLAHRLAGDNLNIQYF
TRBV6-1	TRBJ2-1	NA	TRBD1	TGTGCCAGCACTATGACAGGGATGGACAATGAGCAGTTCTTC	CASTMTGMDNEQFF
TRBV18	TRBJ1-3	NA	TRBD1	TGTGCCAGCTCACGAGGACAGGGGTCTGGAAACACCATATATTTT	CASSRGQGSGNTIYF
TRBV28	TRBJ1-5	NA	NA	TGTGCCAGCAGTTTCTACGACGGTTTAGGGGCGAATCAGCCCCAGCATTTT	CASSFYDGLGANQPQHF
TRBV19	TRBJ2-2	NA	NA	TGTGCCAGTAGTATCCGGACCGCTTTAGGGGCCGGGGAGCTGTTTTTT	CASSIRTALGAGELFF
TRBV7-6	TRBJ2-7	NA	TRBD1	TGTGCCAGCAGCGCTGGACAGGGGGCCTACGAGCAGTACTTC	CASSAGQGAYEQYF
TRBV29-1	TRBJ2-5	NA	NA	TGCAGCGTTGGTGGGGGCGGAGAGACCCAGTACTTC	CSVGGGGETQYF
TRBV9	TRBJ1-2	NA	NA	TGTGCCAGCAGCGTAGCTGGGGGGTATGGCTACACCTTC	CASSVAGGYGYTF
TRBV19	TRBJ2-6	NA	NA	TGTGCCAGTAGTTCCCCGGGGGCTGGGGCCAACGTCCTGACTTTC	CASSSPGAGANVLTF
TRBV18	TRBJ1-4	NA	NA	TGTGCCAGCTCACTACAGGGCCTTAATGAAAAACTGTTTTTT	CASSLQGLNEKLFF
TRBV15	TRBJ2-7	NA	NA	TGTGCCACCAGCAGCCCGGGGGGCGCAGAAGTGACGCAGTACTTC	CATSSPGGAEVTQYF
TRBV5-1	TRBJ2-5	NA	TRBD2	TGCGCCAGCAGCTTGGGGACTAGCGGGAGAGAGACCCAGTACTTC	CASSLGTSGRETQYF
TRBV6-5	TRBJ1-1	medium-sized	NA	TGTGCCAGCAGTTCCAACCCGCAGGTAGCGGAAGCTTTCTTT	CASSSNPQVAEAFF